Listed below are T cell receptor beta chains from one sample, sequenced in a study of early T cells in non-severe SARS-CoV-2 infection. TCRdb analysed the 5' RACE reads with MiXCR anew, one entry per CDR3 protein. The table shows almost 85,000 distinct CDR3 sequences, with roughly 12% occurring only once. Sample: whole blood. The receptors were gathered from an adult who was a healthcare worker with PCR-confirmed SARS-CoV-2 infection or an uninfected control (not recorded which). The CDR3 runs from the conserved cysteine through the conserved F or W. Each record gives: clone size, J gene, D gene, V gene, CDR3 protein, CDR3 DNA. A D gene is named only where the DNA matches it firmly. Part of the rows lack a size; the others show once, few, many or a class for expanded clones.

many	TRBJ2-1	NA	TRBV7-6	CASTTTDGGEDEQFF	TGTGCCAGCACAACTACGGACGGCGGGGAAGATGAGCAGTTCTTC
many	TRBJ2-5	TRBD1	TRBV7-3	CASSLGTGRRETQYF	TGTGCCAGCAGTTTGGGGACAGGGAGACGGGAGACCCAGTACTTC
few	TRBJ2-3	TRBD2	TRBV6-5	CASSYRTSGSNGEQYF	TGTGCCAGCAGTTATAGGACTAGCGGGAGTAATGGGGAGCAGTATTTT
many	TRBJ2-1	TRBD1	TRBV7-2	CASSLGGTGHYDEQFF	TGTGCCAGCAGCTTAGGTGGGACAGGGCATTATGATGAGCAGTTCTTC
NA	TRBJ2-3	NA	TRBV20-1	CSRGRDTQYF	TGCAGTCGGGGGCGAGATACGCAGTATTTT
NA	TRBJ2-2	NA	TRBV5-1	CASSLSDTGELFF	TGCGCCAGCAGCTTGAGTGACACCGGGGAGCTGTTTTTT
NA	TRBJ2-1	TRBD2	TRBV10-3	CAISDFSGGGDEQFF	TGTGCCATCAGTGACTTTAGCGGGGGAGGCGATGAGCAGTTCTTC
NA	TRBJ2-7	NA	TRBV12-3/TRBV12-4	CASSLGTDPEYEQYF	TGTGCCAGCAGTTTAGGGACGGACCCGGAATACGAGCAGTACTTC
NA	TRBJ1-5	NA	TRBV30	CAWSGVNSNQPQHF	TGTGCCTGGAGTGGAGTAAATAGCAATCAGCCCCAGCATTTT
many	TRBJ2-3	NA	TRBV29-1	CSVESVTQYF	TGCAGCGTCGAATCGGTTACGCAGTATTTT
many	TRBJ2-6	NA	TRBV19	CAGRPSGANVLTF	TGTGCCGGACGACCCTCTGGGGCCAACGTCCTGACTTTC
NA	TRBJ1-1	NA	TRBV20-1	CSADWTGGAFF	TGCAGTGCCGACTGGACGGGGGGCGCTTTCTTT
NA	TRBJ2-6	NA	TRBV2	CASSDSSVLSGANVLTF	TGTGCCAGCAGTGACTCATCAGTTTTGTCTGGGGCCAACGTCCTGACTTTC
many	TRBJ1-1	NA	TRBV20-1	CSLVVEAGGPEAFF	TGCAGTCTTGTGGTAGAGGCGGGAGGGCCTGAAGCTTTCTTT
many	TRBJ2-1	TRBD2	TRBV29-1	CSVSSGRGSSYNEQFF	TGCAGCGTCTCTAGCGGGAGGGGGAGCTCCTACAATGAGCAGTTCTTC
many	TRBJ2-7	TRBD1	TRBV6-5	CASRPQPDRVRVYEQYF	TGTGCCAGCAGACCTCAACCCGACAGGGTAAGGGTCTACGAGCAGTACTTC
NA	TRBJ2-7	NA	TRBV9	CASSVVGGGDEQYF	TGTGCCAGCAGCGTAGTGGGTGGAGGGGACGAGCAGTACTTC
NA	TRBJ2-2	NA	TRBV15	CATSRISNTGELFF	TGTGCCACCAGCAGAATTTCGAACACCGGGGAGCTGTTTTTT
many	TRBJ1-4	TRBD1	TRBV7-9	CASSLIPMPTTTGGDATNEKLFF	TGTGCCAGCAGCTTAATACCGATGCCCACTACGACAGGGGGCGACGCAACTAATGAAAAACTGTTTTTT
NA	TRBJ1-4	TRBD1	TRBV4-1	CASSHPTGDEKLFF	TGCGCCAGCAGCCACCCCACAGGGGATGAAAAACTGTTTTTT
many	TRBJ2-7	TRBD2	TRBV11-2	CASSHGTSYEQYF	TGTGCCAGCAGCCATGGGACTAGCTACGAGCAGTACTTC
many	TRBJ2-7	NA	TRBV19	CASSISGGGEQYF	TGTGCCAGTAGTATTTCAGGGGGAGGCGAGCAGTACTTC
NA	TRBJ1-4	TRBD1	TRBV11-2	CASSLGDRATNEKLFF	TGTGCCAGCAGCTTAGGGGACAGAGCAACTAATGAAAAACTGTTTTTT
NA	TRBJ1-5	TRBD1	TRBV20-1	CSASTGVNQPQHF	TGCAGTGCCTCTACAGGGGTCAATCAGCCCCAGCATTTT
NA	TRBJ1-1	TRBD1	TRBV5-1	CASSQDRGRNTEAFF	TGCGCCAGCAGCCAGGACAGGGGAAGGAACACTGAAGCTTTCTTT
few	TRBJ1-1	TRBD1	TRBV7-9	CASSPGQGLDTEAFF	TGTGCCAGCAGCCCTGGACAGGGTTTGGACACTGAAGCTTTCTTT
few	TRBJ2-1	NA	TRBV5-6	CASSFRDSFLGNEQFF	TGTGCCAGCAGCTTCCGGGACTCCTTTTTAGGTAATGAGCAGTTCTTC
few	TRBJ2-2	NA	TRBV29-1	CSVGRLAGELFF	TGCAGCGTCGGACGGTTAGCGGGGGAGCTGTTTTTT
many	TRBJ2-7	TRBD2	TRBV20-1	CSASIAGLSYEQYF	TGCAGTGCTAGCATAGCGGGGTTATCCTACGAGCAGTACTTC
NA	TRBJ1-2	TRBD1	TRBV11-3	CASSLEGRTGDYGYTF	TGTGCCAGCAGCCTAGAGGGGCGGACAGGGGATTATGGCTACACCTTC
few	TRBJ1-1	NA	TRBV29-1	CSVVGGTEAFF	TGCAGCGTTGTGGGGGGGACTGAAGCTTTCTTT
NA	TRBJ2-7	TRBD1	TRBV5-6	CASSFHRDSSYEQYF	TGTGCCAGCAGCTTTCACAGGGACAGCTCCTACGAGCAGTACTTC
NA	TRBJ2-3	NA	TRBV9	CASSALALSTDTQYF	TGTGCCAGCAGCGCCCTAGCCCTTAGCACAGATACGCAGTATTTT
many	TRBJ2-7	NA	TRBV7-2	CASSLEGANYEQYF	TGTGCCAGCAGCTTAGAAGGGGCGAACTACGAGCAGTACTTC
few	TRBJ2-2	TRBD1	TRBV20-1	CSASVPGTGGTGELFF	TGCAGTGCTAGTGTTCCCGGGACAGGGGGAACCGGGGAGCTGTTTTTT
many	TRBJ1-1	NA	TRBV30	CARTEGNTEAFF	TGTGCCAGGACTGAGGGTAACACTGAAGCTTTCTTT
NA	TRBJ2-3	TRBD2	TRBV10-3	CATLSGDYNTDTQYF	TGTGCCACCCTTTCGGGGGACTATAACACAGATACGCAGTATTTT
NA	TRBJ1-1	NA	TRBV3-1	CASSQYEGIEAFF	TGTGCCAGCAGCCAATACGAAGGGATTGAAGCTTTCTTT
many	TRBJ2-1	NA	TRBV7-9	CASSYPGRYYNEQFF	TGTGCCAGCAGCTACCCTGGACGGTATTACAATGAGCAGTTCTTC
NA	TRBJ1-2	NA	TRBV28	CASSVTWYGYTF	TGTGCCAGCTCGGTGACCTGGTATGGCTACACCTTC
few	TRBJ2-5	NA	TRBV10-3	CAISEGPPEETQYF	TGTGCCATCAGTGAAGGTCCACCTGAAGAGACCCAGTACTTC